A selection of T cell receptor beta chains follows, all from one sample in a study of B cell selection in AIRE deficiency. The data were produced by immunoSEQ multiplex PCR, yet TCRdb's version contains in-frame clones alone and is incomplete. The sample holds about 5,200 clones; more than 70% are singletons and the top ten take around 3%. Sequencing was performed on Tregs sorted from PBMCs. These receptors all stem from a human donor with AIRE deficiency. CDR3s include the opening cysteine and the closing phenylalanine or tryptophan. A D gene is named only where the DNA matches it firmly. Where a row states a size, it is once, few, many or the class of an expanded clone; other rows omit it.

D: .
J: TRBJ1-2
size: .
V: TRBV18
DNA: TGTGCCAGCTCACCACGGCAGGGTGATGGCTACACCTTC
CDR3: CASSPRQGDGYTF

D: TRBD1
J: TRBJ1-6
size: .
V: TRBV6-6
DNA: TGTGCCAGCAGACCTGACAGGGGGCTTTCACCCCTCCACTTT
CDR3: CASRPDRGLSPLHF

D: TRBD1
J: TRBJ1-3
size: .
V: TRBV9
DNA: TGTGCCAGCAGCGCGACAGGGGGTGGAAACACCATATATTTT
CDR3: CASSATGGGNTIYF

D: TRBD2
J: TRBJ2-1
size: .
V: TRBV7-6
DNA: TGTGCCAGCAGCTTAGGGGCTAGCGGGAGGGCCGGAAATGAGCAGTTCTTC
CDR3: CASSLGASGRAGNEQFF

D: TRBD1
J: TRBJ1-1
size: .
V: TRBV14
DNA: TGTGCCAGCAGCCAACGACAGGGAAGAGTAAGGACTGAAGCTTTCTTT
CDR3: CASSQRQGRVRTEAFF

D: .
J: TRBJ2-4
size: .
V: TRBV6-1
DNA: TGTGCCAGCAGTGAAAGCGGAACTTCTACCAAAAACATTCAGTACTTC
CDR3: CASSESGTSTKNIQYF

D: TRBD1
J: TRBJ1-2
size: .
V: TRBV5-4
DNA: TGTGCCAGCAGGGAGACAGGGGGAGGCTATGGCTACACCTTC
CDR3: CASRETGGGYGYTF

D: TRBD2
J: TRBJ2-5
size: .
V: TRBV7-2
DNA: TGTGCCAGCAGCCCTAGTCTAGCGGGGGGCCAAGAGACCCAGTACTTC
CDR3: CASSPSLAGGQETQYF

D: .
J: TRBJ2-1
size: .
V: TRBV4-1
DNA: TGCGCCAGCAGCCAAGATTTGGCGGTTTACAATGAGCAGTTCTTC
CDR3: CASSQDLAVYNEQFF

D: .
J: TRBJ1-4
size: .
V: TRBV11-2
DNA: TGTGCCAGCAGCTTAGCTGGTAATGAAAAACTGTTTTTT
CDR3: CASSLAGNEKLFF

D: TRBD1
J: TRBJ1-5
size: once
V: TRBV5-1
DNA: TGCGCCAGCAGCTTGGCACGACAGGGGGCCCAGCCCCAGCATTTT
CDR3: CASSLARQGAQPQHF

D: .
J: TRBJ2-7
size: .
V: TRBV7-2
DNA: TGTGCCAGCAGCTTAACCCCCAGACCCGAGCAGTACTTC
CDR3: CASSLTPRPEQYF

D: .
J: TRBJ2-5
size: .
V: TRBV5-4
DNA: TGTGCCAGCAGCTCCGATCCGCAAGAGACCCAGTACTTC
CDR3: CASSSDPQETQYF

D: .
J: TRBJ1-3
size: .
V: TRBV5-1
DNA: TGCGCCAGCAGCACAGGGTCTGGAAACACCATATATTTT
CDR3: CASSTGSGNTIYF

D: TRBD1
J: TRBJ1-2
size: .
V: TRBV10-3
DNA: TGTGCCATCAGGGGACAGGGGGATGGCTACACCTTC
CDR3: CAIRGQGDGYTF

D: TRBD2
J: TRBJ2-3
size: .
V: TRBV14
DNA: TGTGCCAGCAGCCCCGGGAGGGGTGTAGGCACAGATACGCAGTATTTT
CDR3: CASSPGRGVGTDTQYF

D: TRBD2
J: TRBJ2-3
size: .
V: TRBV6-1
DNA: TGTGCCAGCAGGGCGGGGGTTACGCAGTATTTT
CDR3: CASRAGVTQYF

D: TRBD1
J: TRBJ2-1
size: .
V: TRBV14
DNA: TGTGCCAGCAGCCCCAGACAGGGCTCCTACAATGAGCAGTTCTTC
CDR3: CASSPRQGSYNEQFF

D: .
J: TRBJ2-7
size: .
V: TRBV11-3
DNA: TGTGCCAGCAGCTCAGGGACGGGTTACGAGCAGTACTTC
CDR3: CASSSGTGYEQYF

D: TRBD1
J: TRBJ2-7
size: .
V: TRBV5-1
DNA: TGCGCCAGCAGCCGGATGACAGGGGGGAGCTACGAGCAGTACTTC
CDR3: CASSRMTGGSYEQYF

D: .
J: TRBJ1-4
size: .
V: TRBV6-1
DNA: TGTGCCAGCAGTGAATGGGGGCGTGAAAAACTGTTTTTT
CDR3: CASSEWGREKLFF

D: TRBD1
J: TRBJ2-2
size: .
V: TRBV7-3
DNA: TGTGCCAGCCGTCGACAGGGGGATCTCGGGGAGCTGTTTTTT
CDR3: CASRRQGDLGELFF

D: .
J: TRBJ2-2
size: .
V: TRBV15
DNA: TGTGCCACCAGCAGAGAAGGGGGGGCGAACACCGGGGAGCTGTTTTTT
CDR3: CATSREGGANTGELFF

D: TRBD2
J: TRBJ2-2
size: .
V: TRBV10-3
DNA: TGTGCCATCAGGCGAGGACTAGCGGGGGGCAACACCGGGGAGCTGTTTTTT
CDR3: CAIRRGLAGGNTGELFF

D: .
J: TRBJ1-5
size: .
V: TRBV28
DNA: TGTGCCAGCAGTTTAGGGTGGACAGTCCAGCATTTT
CDR3: CASSLGWTVQHF

D: .
J: TRBJ1-2
size: .
V: TRBV4-2
DNA: TGTGCCAGCAGCCTCTCGGGTCTCCCCCACTATGGCTACACCTTC
CDR3: CASSLSGLPHYGYTF

D: .
J: TRBJ2-7
size: .
V: TRBV7-9
DNA: TGTGCCAGCAGCTTAGAGCGGAGAACCTACGAGCAGTACTTC
CDR3: CASSLERRTYEQYF

D: TRBD1
J: TRBJ1-5
size: .
V: TRBV5-6
DNA: TGTGCCAGCAGCGTGGACAGGGGATTCAATCAGCCCCAGCATTTT
CDR3: CASSVDRGFNQPQHF

D: .
J: TRBJ1-2
size: .
V: TRBV27
DNA: TGTGCCAGCAGTTTTTTGGGGGAACTGAACTATGGCTACACCTTC
CDR3: CASSFLGELNYGYTF

D: TRBD1
J: TRBJ1-6
size: .
V: TRBV6-5
DNA: TGTGCCAGCAGCCAAGTGACAGGGTATAATTCACCCCTCCACTTT
CDR3: CASSQVTGYNSPLHF

D: .
J: TRBJ2-7
size: .
V: TRBV18
DNA: TGTGCCAGCTCACCACTGAGCTCCTACGAGCAGTACTTC
CDR3: CASSPLSSYEQYF

D: TRBD2
J: TRBJ2-3
size: few
V: TRBV4-1
DNA: TGCGCCAGCAGCCAAGGTCTAGCGGGGGGTGCAGATACGCAGTATTTT
CDR3: CASSQGLAGGADTQYF

D: .
J: TRBJ2-7
size: .
V: TRBV2
DNA: TGTGCCAGCAGTGAAGGGACAGCATACTACGAGCAGTACTTC
CDR3: CASSEGTAYYEQYF

D: .
J: TRBJ2-3
size: once
V: TRBV5-4
DNA: TGTGCCAGCAGCTGGGGCGGGGGCCAAAGCACAGATACGCAGTATTTT
CDR3: CASSWGGGQSTDTQYF

D: .
J: TRBJ1-2
size: .
V: TRBV18
DNA: TGTGCCAGCTCACCACAGGCGGTCGCCGGGGGCTACACCTTC
CDR3: CASSPQAVAGGYTF

D: .
J: TRBJ1-5
size: .
V: TRBV7-2
DNA: TGTGCCAGCAGCTTAAGTACAGGTTATCAGCCCCAGCATTTT
CDR3: CASSLSTGYQPQHF

D: .
J: TRBJ1-2
size: .
V: TRBV19
DNA: TGTGCCAGAATCAGGGGAAACTATGGCTACACCTTC
CDR3: CARIRGNYGYTF

D: .
J: TRBJ2-5
size: .
V: TRBV6-4
DNA: TGTGCCAGCAGTGACTCGAAGGGGGTTTTGGAAGAGACCCAGTACTTC
CDR3: CASSDSKGVLEETQYF

D: .
J: TRBJ1-6
size: few
V: TRBV2
DNA: TGTGCCAGCAGTGGACGGTCGTATTCACCCCTCCACTTT
CDR3: CASSGRSYSPLHF

D: TRBD1
J: TRBJ1-5
size: .
V: TRBV4-1
DNA: TGCGCCAGCAGCCAAAGTTGGGACAGGGGAATACAGCCCCAGCATTTT
CDR3: CASSQSWDRGIQPQHF

D: TRBD1
J: TRBJ2-1
size: .
V: TRBV5-1
DNA: TGCGCCAGCAGCTTGAGGACAGGGGAGGGGAATGAGCAGTTCTTC
CDR3: CASSLRTGEGNEQFF

D: .
J: TRBJ2-5
size: .
V: TRBV27
DNA: TGTGCCAGCAGCCAGGACAGTTTGAGGTGGACCCAGTACTTC
CDR3: CASSQDSLRWTQYF

D: .
J: TRBJ1-1
size: .
V: TRBV11-3
DNA: TGTGCCAGCAGCTTATCGGCGTGGGAGGGAGCTTTCTTT
CDR3: CASSLSAWEGAFF

D: .
J: TRBJ2-1
size: .
V: TRBV7-9
DNA: TGTGCCAGCAGCTTAGCGGGGGTCAATGAGCAGTTCTTC
CDR3: CASSLAGVNEQFF

D: .
J: TRBJ1-2
size: few
V: TRBV7-9
DNA: TGTGCCAGCAGCCCACAATCCGACAGAGTCAGCTACACCTTC
CDR3: CASSPQSDRVSYTF

D: .
J: TRBJ1-1
size: .
V: TRBV5-1
DNA: TGCGCCAGCAGCTTGATCCCGGGACAGAACACTGAAGCTTTCTTT
CDR3: CASSLIPGQNTEAFF

D: .
J: TRBJ1-1
size: .
V: TRBV7-9
DNA: TGTGCCAGCAGCTTTACGTTGAACACTGAAGCTTTCTTT
CDR3: CASSFTLNTEAFF

D: .
J: TRBJ2-5
size: .
V: TRBV5-4
DNA: TGTGCCAGCACCGGGCGAGGGGGGGTCCAAGAGACCCAGTACTTC
CDR3: CASTGRGGVQETQYF

D: .
J: TRBJ1-6
size: once
V: TRBV28
DNA: TGTGCCAGCAGTCCCGGTAGCTCCTATAATTCACCCCTCCACTTT
CDR3: CASSPGSSYNSPLHF

D: .
J: TRBJ2-3
size: .
V: TRBV15
DNA: TGTGCCACCAGCAGAGATTTCAACACAGATACGCAGTATTTT
CDR3: CATSRDFNTDTQYF